Below are 7 T cell receptor beta chains sequenced from a single sample in a study of monozygotic twins with cystic fibrosis. The protocol was immunoSEQ multiplex PCR, while the TCRdb copy is restricted to in-frame clones and leaves out a portion. The top ten clones hold roughly 0.4% of a sample with roughly 10,000 clones, approximately 99.4% of them seen once. The sample consisted of blood. Every receptor here comes from a man younger than 30 with cystic fibrosis.

The chain has TRBV5-5 and TRBJ2-3; D uncertain. Germline V gene data show CDR1 as SGHKS and CDR2 as YYEKEE (reference sequence). V was trimmed by 4 bases and J by 0 bases, leaving 3 bases between them. CDR3 length: 12 amino acids. The CDR3 region has the DNA TGTGCCAGCAGCGGGAGCACAGATACGCAGTATTTT. Translation gives CASSGSTDTQYF.

The rearrangement uses TRBV9 and TRBJ2-5, with TRBD2 matching over 12 bases. CDR1 and CDR2 (germline): SGDLS, YYNGEE. The CDR3 extends over 17 amino acids. The V and J ends lost 3 bases and 5 bases, in that order; junction bases with no gene match: 11. CDR3 sequence (DNA): TGTGCCAGCAGCGCGACTAGCGGGGGCCCCTTGGGGGAGACCCAGTACTTC. Protein: CASSATSGGPLGETQYF.

The chain employs TRBV7-9 and TRBJ2-3, with 13 positions matching TRBD2. CDR3 length equals 16 residues. Germline CDR1 reads SEHNR; CDR2 reads FQNEAQ (reference sequence). V lost 6 bases, J lost 4 bases, and 7 bases stayed unmatched. The CDR3 reads CASRVAGLAGADTQYF. CDR3 nucleotide sequence: TGTGCCAGCAGGGTGGCTGGACTAGCGGGAGCAGATACGCAGTATTTT.

For the CDR3, the DNA is TGTGCCAGCAGCCCCTTATCGGGTAATGAGCAGTTCTTC. This translates into CASSPLSGNEQFF. This chain uses TRBV5-4 with TRBJ2-1; D remains unclear. The CDR3 is made up of 13 amino acids. The ends were cut back, 4 bases at V and 7 bases at J, with 12 bases in the middle. CDR1 is SGHNT and CDR2 is YYREEE in the germline V gene (reference sequence).

V and J are TRBV7-9 and TRBJ2-6; D perhaps matches TRBD1 (5 bases). Germline assignment: CDR1 SEHNR and CDR2 FQNEAQ (reference sequence). The CDR3 is made up of 15 amino acids. Trimming left V 6 bases short and J 3 bases short, with 12 bases between. The CDR3 coding sequence is TGTGCCAGCAGGTCCACAGGTGTTGGGGCCAACGTCCTGACTTTC. Translation gives CASRSTGVGANVLTF.

This clone was seen just once. This rearrangement joins TRBV18 to TRBJ2-1, with TRBD2 matching 11 bases. The CDR3 spans 15 residues. V shed 0 bases and J 7 bases; nucleotides not matched to a gene: 2. Germline V gene lookup returns CDR1 KGHSH and CDR2 LQKENI. Written as DNA, the CDR3 is TGTGCCAGCTCACCACCACTAGCGGGAGCGAATGAGCAGTTCTTC. Translating gives CASSPPLAGANEQFF.

The chain couples TRBV5-4 to TRBJ2-1; perhaps D is TRBD1 or TRBD2 (5 bases each). The ends were cut back, 4 bases at V and 5 bases at J, with 19 bases in the middle. CDR1 and CDR2 (germline): SGHNT, YYREEE (reference sequence). This CDR3 region has 16 residues. CDR3 coding DNA: TGTGCCAGCAGCCGGGACGGAGGTGCCTTGAACAATGAGCAGTTCTTC. Translated: CASSRDGGALNNEQFF.